This T cell receptor (beta chain) was captured in a study of patients and donors after allogeneic stem cell transplantation (TCRdb year 2020). The CDR3 covers 12 residues, taking in both the cysteine and the phenylalanine. CDR3 DNA only is kept here, 36 bases in frame from base 1. V gives up 9 bases and J gives up 7 bases, and the segment between their germline ends measures 15 bases. Taken from the germline V gene (reference sequence), the CDR1 and CDR2 loops are SEHNR and FQNEAQ. The library came from RT-PCR. Sequencing was carried out with a NextSeq 550. The public reads were reprocessed in TCRdb via fastp at Q25 and MiXCR, keeping in-frame beta chains. All rows with the same CDR3 protein become a single entry with the most common DNA and genes. The sample table lists hundreds of thousands of distinct CDR3 sequences, more than 15% of them with a count of one. In total, the top ten clones hold 7.2% of the sample.

Points on this clonotype: Its antigen is unknown. Nothing much larger sits one base from this clone, and base qualities are not available.

The rearrangement joined TRBV7-9 to TRBJ2-5, with a weak D call of TRBD2 (6 bases match). The clonotype comes from a human donor who was either an allogeneic HSCT recipient or a stem cell or donor lymphocyte infusion donor (not recorded which). It is not recorded whose cells these are; they may come from a transplant donor. The specimen sequenced was blood, either unsorted or a sorted T cell fraction (not recorded which). The CDR3 region reads CASIPYGGTQYF. The base sequence is TGTGCCAGTATACCTTACGGGGGGACCCAGTACTTC. The CDR3 plus the reference TRBV7-9 and TRBJ2-5 genes for the other parts give the full variable domain: DTGVSQNPRHKITKRGQNVTFRCDPISEHNRLYWYRQTLGQGPEFLTYFQNEAQLEKSRLLSDRFSAERPKGSFSTLEIQRTEQGDSAMYLCASIPYGGTQYFGPGTRLLVL.